This T cell receptor beta chain was identified in a study of PD-L1 blockade in urothelial cancer. Study as a whole: Every 3 weeks, patients received intravenous atezolizumab 1,200 mg, beginning 2014.

In germline, CDR1 is KGHSH, CDR2 LQKENI. CDR3 size: 14 residues. V was clipped by 0 bases and J by 4 bases, with 9 bases between them. Time point: peripheral blood 6 weeks after treatment start. Assay: immunoSEQ multiplex PCR; the TCRdb copy retains only in-frame clones and omits some. The table has 75,000 to 100,000 clones, less than 85% seen once. This material consisted of PBMCs, taken around atezolizumab (anti-PD-L1) treatment. This receptor was obtained from a man between 65 and 85 years old with urothelial cancer. The V call is TRBV18, the J call TRBJ1-2; the D is unclear. In nucleotides, the CDR3 is TGTGCCAGCTCACCACCGGACGGGAGCTATGGCTACACCTTC. As protein: CASSPPDGSYGYTF.